This T cell receptor (beta chain) was sequenced for a study of T cells in tumors after PD-1 blockade. This clone was picked up a small number of times. What it binds is unknown. V lost 4 bases to trimming and J lost 1 base, with 4 bases between them. The germline V gene encodes CDR1 SNHLY and CDR2 FYNNEI. The CDR3 covers 13 residues. Study-level results: In squamous cell carcinoma, about half of expanded exhausted clones were novel versus 29% of other expanded CD8+ clones.

Assay used: immunoSEQ multiplex PCR; TCRdb lists only in-frame clones, some missing. Here the sample spans about 13,000 clones, 63% being singletons. The clonotype originates from a human donor with cutaneous squamous cell carcinoma. The material sequenced was tumor tissue, taken before anti-PD-1 treatment. The V call is TRBV2, the J call TRBJ2-2; D call uncertain. CDR3 sequence reads: CASSAENTGELFF. The CDR3 DNA is TGTGCCAGCAGTGCAGAGAACACCGGGGAGCTGTTTTTT.